Listed below are T cell receptor beta chains from one sample, sequenced in a study of OX40 agonist ivuxolimab in advanced cancers. The table came from immunoSEQ multiplex PCR; TCRdb's copy has only in-frame clones and leaves some out. The table includes fewer than 100,000 clones, roughly 91% detected once. This sample comprised CD4+ or CD8+ T cells sorted from blood, obtained in a trial of the OX40 agonist ivuxolimab. These TCRs come from an adult with an advanced solid tumor such as melanoma, head and neck, liver or kidney cancer. The CDR3 runs from the conserved cysteine through the conserved F or W.

>TRBV7-2
CASSFAETQYF
>TRBV6-6
CASSKQGTGANVLTF
>TRBV7-2
CASSPVGRWEQYF
>TRBV19
CASSREGAYNEQFF
>TRBV2
CASSELAYGYTF
>TRBV5-1
CASSRAGTSGRAGELFF
>TRBV5-1
CASTQDGASGMYEQYF
>TRBV4-3
CASSFGTGGIETQYF
>TRBV29-1
CSVDGQGRETQYF
>TRBV7-2
CASSWDLDTGELFF
>TRBV18
CASSREVLLTDTQYF
>TRBV5-1
CASSLVAGSTGELFF
>TRBV19
CASTSGGGAAQPQHF
>TRBV5-4
CASSSASGETQYF
>TRBV7-2
CASSSGGIYYNEQFF
>TRBV5-6
CASSLQGQGLKTQYF
>TRBV5-1
CASSFNRGISYEQYF
>TRBV4-2
CASSQAGVGGDGETQYF
>TRBV2
CASSAELTGIPYNEQFF
>TRBV18
CASSHRTLQETQYF
>TRBV5-4
CASSPGIGNQPQHF
>TRBV11-1
CASSLTLAGADTQYF
>TRBV29-1
CSVESRSGYTF
>TRBV4-2
CASSQYTGPGGTQYF
>TRBV7-2
CASSLGGGSYEQYF
>TRBV5-4
CASIQGGRRSGANVLTF
>TRBV18
CASSQDVNEKLFF
>TRBV6-6
CASRGGGTGGDNEQFF
>TRBV7-9
CASSPNSGNTIYF
>TRBV19
CASSIGTATETQYF
>TRBV9
CASSVSVGGEQFF
>TRBV9
CASSGGTSGREANVLTF
>TRBV7-9
CASSLEFRGLFF
>TRBV28
CASRGQNPYEQYF
>TRBV5-4
CASSQLDAASYEQYF
>TRBV7-9
CASSRHNEQFF
>TRBV5-6
CASSLGLADPYEQYF
>TRBV10-3
CAISETSGGGEQYF
>TRBV5-3
CARRLLAGVYEQYF
>TRBV18
CASSPAQDYGYTF
>TRBV4-3
CASSQDHGYEQYF
>TRBV7-8
CASSLRQETQYF
>TRBV5-5
CASSLAPNGGYEQFF
>TRBV5-1
CASSSTGEAQKLFF
>TRBV6-1
CASSEATTGNYGYTF
>TRBV5-1
CASSLAQGAYYGYTF
>TRBV5-1
CASSSRDSSYEQYF
>TRBV28
CASSLVRGSYEQYF
>TRBV30
CAWSEPNTGELFF
>TRBV18
CASSQGQVYEKLFF
>TRBV28
CASSPGSAGNGYTF
>TRBV19
CASAGTGRNEQYF
>TRBV28
CATHSGIVREQYF
>TRBV28
CASSHLDTQYF
>TRBV10-3
CAISNSGLSYNEQFF
>TRBV7-9
CASSTKLAGVDEQYF